These 3 T cell receptor beta chains share one sample of origin, sequenced in a study of control samples from healthy donors and cancer patients. The method was immunoSEQ multiplex PCR; TCRdb's version includes in-frame clones alone and lacks a portion of them. The data contain 150,000 to 200,000 clones, around nine tenths of them seen just once; the ten biggest clones take up over 1.5%. Sequenced sample: blood. The receptor set was obtained from a man between 18 and 35 years old in good health.

This clone was counted only a few times. The chain recombines TRBV5-6 with TRBJ1-1; unclear D gene. Per germline, CDR1 SGHDT and CDR2 YYEEEE. There are 13 residues in the CDR3. The V end lost 0 bases, the J end lost 1 base, and 4 bases lay between the germline ends. The DNA of the CDR3 is TGTGCCAGCAGCTTGGACTGGAACACTGAAGCTTTCTTT. Translating it yields CASSLDWNTEAFF.

The chain is built from TRBV11-2 and TRBJ2-3; D is ambiguous. This CDR3 has 14 residues. Trimming left V 3 bases short and J 2 bases short, with 9 bases between. CDR1 is SGHAT and CDR2 is FQNNGV in the germline V gene. The CDR3 loop is CASSFAIYTDTQYF. CDR3 coding DNA: TGTGCCAGCAGCTTCGCGATTTACACAGATACGCAGTATTTT.

The chain has TRBV20-1 and TRBJ2-3, with TRBD1 as a possible D gene (5 bases). Per the germline V gene, CDR1 is DFQATT and CDR2 is SNEGSKA (reference sequence). Deletions cut 4 bases from V and 6 bases from J, with 8 bases between. The CDR3 length is 11 residues. CDR3 loop: CSATGLDTQYF. The CDR3 DNA follows: TGCAGTGCTACAGGGTTGGATACGCAGTATTTT.